The 13 T cell receptor beta chains below were found in one sample sequenced in a study of blood T cell repertoires in COVID-19. Sequencing used immunoSEQ multiplex PCR; TCRdb keeps in-frame clones, though not all of them. Found here are about 200,000 clones, roughly 80% of them singletons; the top ten hold roughly 6.9%. The sample taken for sequencing was PBMCs or T cells enriched from blood (not recorded which). The receptors stem from a man between 40 and 49 years old who had recovered from COVID-19.

For the CDR3, the DNA is TGCGCCAGCAGCCAAGATGCAGGGGAAAATGAGCAGTTCTTC. Translation gives CASSQDAGENEQFF. The V and J genes are TRBV4-3 and TRBJ2-1; D possibly corresponds to TRBD1 (6 bases). The CDR3 runs to 14 residues. The germline V and J ends were trimmed by 0 bases and 7 bases, with 10 bases remaining between them. Germline CDR1 is LGHNA and CDR2 is YSLEER.

The CDR3 nucleotides are TGTGCCACCAGCCCGGGGCAGGGGGCCTATGGCTACACCTTC. It yields the protein CATSPGQGAYGYTF. The chain combines TRBV24-1 with TRBJ1-2; 8 nucleotides align to TRBD1. V dropped 7 bases and J dropped 4; count of bases not matched to a gene: 7. CDR1 is KGHDR and CDR2 is SFDVKD in the germline V gene. The CDR3 spans 14 residues.

The chain joins TRBV30 to TRBJ2-7; possibly TRBD2 for D (5 bases). CDR1 is GTSNPN, CDR2 SVGIG, per germline (reference sequence). This CDR3 comprises 13 residues. V lost 1 base and J 6 bases, leaving 13 bases between the germline ends. CDR3 bases: TGTGCCTGGAGTGCCCAGGCGGGCGGCGAGCAGTACTTC. This sequence encodes CAWSAQAGGEQYF. Full variable domain (missing parts from reference TRBV30 and TRBJ2-7): SQTIHQWPATLVQPVGSPLSLECTVEGTSNPNLYWYRQAAGRGLQLLFYSVGIGQISSEVPQNLSASRPQDRQFILSSKKLLLSDSGFYLCAWSAQAGGEQYFGPGTRLTVT.

This sequence joins TRBV20-1 and TRBJ2-5, with 11 bases lining up with TRBD2. CDR1 DFQATT and CDR2 SNEGSKA come from the germline V gene (reference sequence). The CDR3 has 16 amino acids. V shed 3 bases, J shed 2 bases, and the junction held 8 bases outside the gene matches. The CDR3 sequence is CSASLAGGRFQETQYF. The CDR3 coding sequence is TGCAGTGCTAGTCTAGCGGGGGGTCGATTTCAAGAGACCCAGTACTTC.

This clone was detected only a few times. The chain employs TRBV10-3 and TRBJ1-4; no firm D call. CDR1 ENHRY and CDR2 SYGVKD come from the germline V gene. The V end lost 8 bases, the J end lost 4 bases, and 11 bases lay between the germline ends. The CDR3 contains 13 residues. The CDR3 DNA reads as TGTGCCATCTCAAAGAGCCGTAATGAAAAACTGTTTTTT. Its protein product is CAISKSRNEKLFF.

This clone was recorded once. CDR3 nucleotides: TGTGCCAGCTCACCGGGACAGGAGGACTATGGCTACACCTTC. Protein: CASSPGQEDYGYTF. V and J are TRBV18 and TRBJ1-2, with TRBD1 identical over 8 bases. The CDR3 is 14 residues long. The V segment lost 3 bases and the J segment 3 bases; nucleotides outside the gene matches: 3. The germline V gene encodes CDR1 KGHSH and CDR2 LQKENI. Based on the CDR3 plus reference TRBV18 and TRBJ1-2, the full variable domain is NAGVMQNPRHLVRRRGQEARLRCSPMKGHSHVYWYRQLPEEGLKFMVYLQKENIIDESGMPKERFSAEFPKEGPSILRIQQVVRGDSAAYFCASSPGQEDYGYTFGSGTRLTVV.

This clone was seen only once. In DNA form, the CDR3 reads TGTGCCAGCAGCTTCGACAGCTCACCCCTCCACTTT. Encoded protein: CASSFDSSPLHF. V gene TRBV5-4 combines with J gene TRBJ1-6; TRBD1 might be the D (5 bases). The CDR3 covers 12 residues. CDR1 and CDR2 from the germline V gene are SGHNT and YYREEE (reference sequence). V dropped 2 bases and J dropped 10 bases, with 7 bases sitting between them.

The gene calls are TRBV25-1 and TRBJ1-4; 8 nucleotides match TRBD1. Per germline, CDR1 MGHDK and CDR2 SYGVNS. The CDR3 loop spans 15 amino acids. The V and J ends lost 5 bases and 7 bases, in that order; junction bases with no gene match: 9. Here the CDR3 reads CASSFGQGVREKLFF. The CDR3 region has the DNA TGTGCCAGCAGTTTTGGACAGGGAGTGCGTGAAAAACTGTTTTTT. Based on the CDR3 plus reference TRBV25-1 and TRBJ1-4, the full variable domain is EADIYQTPRYLVIGTGKKITLECSQTMGHDKMYWYQQDPGMELHLIHYSYGVNSTEKGDLSSESTVSRIRTEHFPLTLESARPSHTSQYLCASSFGQGVREKLFFGSGTQLSVL.

The chain joins TRBV27 to TRBJ1-1; D is uncertain. Trimming cost V 7 bases and J 4 bases, with 13 bases left between them. This CDR3 has 13 residues. CDR1 MNHEY and CDR2 SMNVEV come from the germline V gene (reference sequence). The CDR3 loop reads CASTPLEGTEAFF. The CDR3 bases are TGTGCCAGCACGCCATTGGAGGGCACTGAAGCTTTCTTT.

This clone showed up many times. This specimen includes other DNA sequences encoding the same CDR3. The CDR3 DNA follows: TGTGCCAGCAGTTACTCGCGGACTGAAGCTTTCTTT. This translates into CASSYSRTEAFF. This chain uses TRBV6-5 with TRBJ1-1; D not certain. This CDR3 is built from 12 residues. From germline, CDR1 is MNHEY and CDR2 SVGAGI. The ends were cut back, 0 bases at V and 5 bases at J, with 4 bases in the middle.

V gene TRBV11-2 combines with J gene TRBJ2-5; possible D gene TRBD2, 6 bases. CDR1 and CDR2 from the germline V gene are SGHAT and FQNNGV. CDR3 length equals 13 residues. The V gene lost 5 bases and the J gene lost 1 base, with 8 bases spanning the gap. In nucleotides, the CDR3 is TGTGCCAGCAGCCGGGGGACCCAAGAGACCCAGTACTTC. It translates to CASSRGTQETQYF.

The chain recombines TRBV19 with TRBJ1-2, with D perhaps matching TRBD1 (6 bases). There are 12 residues in the CDR3. Germline V lookup: CDR1 LNHDA, CDR2 SQIVND (reference sequence). Trimming removed 3 bases at V and 8 bases at J, with 10 bases between. CDR3 in DNA: TGTGCCAGTAGTATCAGGGGAACGGGCTACACCTTC. Its translation is CASSIRGTGYTF.

This rearrangement joins TRBV7-6 to TRBJ1-4, with no clear D. The V end was cut by 1 base, the J end by 8 bases, with 17 bases between. The germline gives CDR1 SGHVS, CDR2 FNYEAQ. The CDR3 consists of 16 residues. CDR3 bases: TGTGCCAGCAGCTTAGGCGGGCGGGTAGGAGGCGAAAAACTGTTTTTT. This gives the protein CASSLGGRVGGEKLFF.